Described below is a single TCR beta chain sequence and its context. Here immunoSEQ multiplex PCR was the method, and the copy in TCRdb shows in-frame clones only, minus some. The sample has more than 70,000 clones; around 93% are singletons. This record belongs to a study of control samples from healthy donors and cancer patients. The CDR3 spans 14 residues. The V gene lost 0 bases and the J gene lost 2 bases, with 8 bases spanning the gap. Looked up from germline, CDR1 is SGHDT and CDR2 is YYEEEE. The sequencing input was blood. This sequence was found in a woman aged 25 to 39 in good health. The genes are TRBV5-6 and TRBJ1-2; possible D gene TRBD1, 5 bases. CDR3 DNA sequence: TGTGCCAGCAGCTTGGAATACAGGAACTATGGCTACACCTTC. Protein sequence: CASSLEYRNYGYTF.